The sample holds many counts of the clone carrying this T cell receptor beta chain. Its cognate antigen is unknown. Unfractionated whole blood served as the source for total RNA extraction. The library put unique molecular identifiers onto individual cDNA molecules. TCRdb re-derived calls from the 5' RACE reads in MiXCR, one entry per CDR3 protein. The repertoire holds some 150,000 distinct CDR3 sequences, with 3.5% to 5% as singletons. These data come from a study of human T cells and chemical hapten exposure. V was trimmed by 1 base and J by 1 base, leaving 9 bases between them. CDR1 and CDR2 from the germline V gene are SGHNT and YYREEE (reference sequence). CDR3 length: 15 amino acids. Study-wide points: The number of TCRs over 1 in 1000 frequency stayed unchanged after DPC.

This sequence joins TRBV5-4 and TRBJ2-4, with TRBD1 as a possible D gene (6 bases). This TCR was recovered from a female donor in good health. CDR3 residues: CASSLRGLAKNIQYF. For the CDR3, the DNA is TGTGCCAGCAGCTTGAGGGGGTTGGCCAAAAACATTCAGTACTTC.